These 26 T cell receptor beta chains originate from one sample sequenced in a study of T cell responses to AZD1222 COVID-19 vaccine. Profiling relied on immunoSEQ multiplex PCR, and the TCRdb table lists in-frame clones only, not all of them. The table has about 110,000 clones, roughly nine tenths seen once. The sample in question was peripheral blood, obtained on day 0 of MenACWY control vaccination. Source of these receptors: an adult in good health.

The chain links TRBV6-5 to TRBJ2-2; the D is unclear. V gave up 6 bases and J gave up 2 bases, with 1 base separating them. Germline V gene sequence: CDR1 MNHEY, CDR2 SVGAGI. The CDR3 is 11 amino acids. CDR3 nucleotides: TGTGCCAGCAGCAACACCGGGGAGCTGTTTTTT. This translates into CASSNTGELFF.

The rearrangement joins TRBV18 to TRBJ1-2; D uncertain. Germline V gives CDR1 KGHSH, CDR2 LQKENI. This CDR3 is built from 16 residues. Between the trimmed V and J ends, which lost 3 bases and 0 bases, there was a span of 14 bases. The CDR3 coding sequence is TGTGCCAGCTCACCCATTTCGGCAGGAACTAACTATGGCTACACCTTC. Translated, it gives CASSPISAGTNYGYTF.

The V call is TRBV27, the J call TRBJ1-2, with a weak D call TRBD1 (5 bases). From germline, CDR1 is MNHEY and CDR2 SMNVEV (reference sequence). The ends were cut back, 6 bases at V and 4 bases at J, with 18 bases in the middle. The CDR3 spans 15 residues. CDR3 loop: CASRQSGQGPYGYTF. The CDR3 bases are TGTGCCAGCAGGCAGAGTGGGCAGGGCCCCTATGGCTACACCTTC.

The chain combines TRBV28 with TRBJ2-5, with 8 positions matching TRBD1. CDR1 is MDHEN and CDR2 is SYDVKM in the germline V gene. The CDR3 length is 13 residues. V shed 6 bases and J 4 bases; nucleotides not matched to a gene: 4. CDR3 protein: CASSQTGAETQYF. Written as DNA, the CDR3 is TGTGCCAGCAGCCAGACAGGGGCAGAGACCCAGTACTTC.

This clone has a handful of counts. The chain has TRBV7-9 and TRBJ1-1; perhaps TRBD1 as D (5 bases). The length of the CDR3 is 13 residues. Between the trimmed V and J ends, which lost 10 bases and 6 bases, there was a span of 18 bases. Germline lookup yields CDR1 SEHNR and CDR2 FQNEAQ (reference sequence). The CDR3 sequence: CAMGRRDGAEAFF. DNA for the CDR3: TGTGCCATGGGGCGTAGGGATGGCGCTGAAGCTTTCTTT.

This chain uses TRBV7-3 with TRBJ1-1, with TRBD1 matching over 7 bases. Trimming took 5 bases from V and 2 from J; bases not matched to a gene: 8. The CDR3 is 15 residues long. Germline V gene lookup returns CDR1 SGHTA and CDR2 FQGTGA. The CDR3, as DNA: TGTGCCAGCAGCCCAAGGGACAGCGGTAACACTGAAGCTTTCTTT. This encodes CASSPRDSGNTEAFF.

V is TRBV2 and J is TRBJ1-4, with 9 bases aligning to TRBD1. V shed 6 bases and J 5 bases; nucleotides not matched to a gene: 7. Germline V gives CDR1 SNHLY, CDR2 FYNNEI. The CDR3 is 15 residues long. The CDR3 protein is CASRFVGTGNEKLFF. CDR3 sequence (DNA): TGTGCCAGCAGATTCGTCGGGACAGGGAATGAAAAACTGTTTTTT.

V gene TRBV28 combines with J gene TRBJ1-3; D gene uncertain. Germline V gene lookup returns CDR1 MDHEN and CDR2 SYDVKM. This CDR3 has 14 amino acids. Trimming shortened V by 7 bases and J by 1 base, and 11 bases separated the two germline ends. CDR3 region: CASIDGRSGNTIYF. The CDR3 DNA follows: TGTGCCAGCATAGATGGCAGGTCTGGAAACACCATATATTTT. Full variable domain (outside the CDR3, taken from reference TRBV28 and TRBJ1-3): DVKVTQSSRYLVKRTGEKVFLECVQDMDHENMFWYRQDPGLGLRLIYFSYDVKMKEKGDIPEGYSVSREKKERFSLILESASTNQTSMYLCASIDGRSGNTIYFGEGSWLTVV.

This clone has only one observation. V gene TRBV5-4 combines with J gene TRBJ2-2; TRBD2 matches 10 bases. After removal of 4 bases from V and 2 bases from J, the junction contained 2 bases not matched to a gene. Germline loops: CDR1 SGHNT, CDR2 YYREEE (reference sequence). This CDR3 contains 15 residues. CDR3 DNA: TGTGCCAGCAGCCTAGCGGGGGTTAACACCGGGGAGCTGTTTTTT. Protein product: CASSLAGVNTGELFF.

J is TRBJ2-7 and V is TRBV7-9; D is uncertain. Germline loops: CDR1 SEHNR, CDR2 FQNEAQ (reference sequence). The CDR3 consists of 12 residues. Between the trimmed V and J ends, which lost 0 bases and 3 bases, there was a span of 3 bases. The CDR3 DNA sequence: TGTGCCAGCAGCTTAGCAGTCTACGAGCAGTACTTC. It codes for CASSLAVYEQYF.

The rearrangement uses TRBV14 and TRBJ1-4, with 8 bases fitting TRBD1. The length of the CDR3 is 16 residues. The trim removed 0 bases at V and 4 bases at J, leaving 4 bases unmatched. Germline CDR1 reads SGHDN; CDR2 reads FVKESK. The CDR3 spells CASSQEGQGFNEKLFF. For the CDR3, the DNA is TGTGCCAGCAGCCAAGAAGGACAGGGCTTTAATGAAAAACTGTTTTTT.

The chain is built from TRBV10-1 and TRBJ2-1, with D possibly called TRBD1 or TRBD2 (6 bases each). Trimming took off 7 bases at V and 8 bases at J, with 15 bases between the two ends. Looked up from germline, CDR1 is WNHNN and CDR2 is SYGVQD (reference sequence). This CDR3 is 13 amino acids long. The CDR3 is CASTTSGADEQFF. The CDR3 DNA follows: TGCGCCAGCACTACCTCGGGGGCCGATGAGCAGTTCTTC.

The chain employs TRBV7-3 and TRBJ2-1; maybe TRBD1 (5 bases). The CDR3 covers 15 residues. The germline V gene encodes CDR1 SGHTA and CDR2 FQGTGA. V lost 2 bases and J 2 bases, leaving 10 bases between the germline ends. CDR3: CASSLSWGTYNEQFF. The DNA of the CDR3 is TGTGCCAGCAGCTTATCATGGGGCACCTACAATGAGCAGTTCTTC. The full variable domain, its missing parts supplied by reference TRBV7-3 and TRBJ2-1, is GAGVSQTPSNKVTEKGKYVELRCDPISGHTALYWYRQSLGQGPEFLIYFQGTGAADDSGLPNDRFFAVRPEGSVSTLKIQRTERGDSAVYLCASSLSWGTYNEQFFGPGTRLTVL.

This clone was seen a handful of times. The chain links TRBV3-1 (or the pseudogene TRBV3-2) to TRBJ1-4; the match to TRBD1 covers 9 bases. V shed 6 bases and J 8 bases; nucleotides not matched to a gene: 10. This CDR3 contains 15 residues. Germline V gene lookup returns CDR1 LGHDT and CDR2 YNNKEL (reference sequence). The CDR3 sequence is CASRQQGAEGEKLFF. CDR3 in DNA: TGTGCCAGCAGGCAACAGGGGGCAGAAGGGGAAAAACTGTTTTTT.

The chain carries TRBV7-2 and TRBJ2-2; weak D call: TRBD1 (6 bases). Trimming pared 9 bases from V and 4 bases from J, leaving 12 bases between. The germline V gene encodes CDR1 SGHTA and CDR2 FQGNSA. This CDR3 is 13 amino acids long. The DNA for the CDR3 is TGTGCCAGTTCTAGGGGGATCACCGGGGAGCTGTTTTTT. It is translated as CASSRGITGELFF.

This clone came up once. The chain joins TRBV3-1 (or the pseudogene TRBV3-2) to TRBJ1-2; TRBD1 aligns across 7 bases. This CDR3 spans 13 amino acids. From germline, CDR1 is LGHDT and CDR2 YNNKEL (reference sequence). Germline trimming cut 6 bases from V and 4 bases from J; bases unmatched to any gene: 5. CDR3 protein: CASSRDRAYGYTF. The CDR3 bases are TGTGCCAGCAGTCGCGACAGGGCCTATGGCTACACCTTC.

The chain recombines TRBV4-1 with TRBJ1-4; D is possibly TRBD1 (5 bases). The CDR3 covers 15 residues. Germline V gene data show CDR1 as MGHRA and CDR2 as YSYEKL. V lost 0 bases, J lost 8 bases, and 13 bases lay in between. CDR3 loop: CASSQDPQGGEKLFF. In nucleotides, the CDR3 is TGCGCCAGCAGCCAAGATCCCCAGGGTGGAGAAAAACTGTTTTTT.

This clone was counted between two and nine times. The V gene is TRBV6-4, the J gene TRBJ1-6; no definite D call. The CDR3 has 13 amino acids. The germline CDR1 and CDR2 sequences are MRHNA and SNTAGT. V lost 2 bases and J 5 bases, leaving 4 bases between the germline ends. Here the CDR3 reads CASSDRDNSPLHF. DNA of the CDR3: TGTGCCAGCAGTGACAGGGATAATTCACCCCTCCACTTT.

V gene TRBV28 combines with J gene TRBJ1-2, with 10 bases matching TRBD1. Germline V gene sequence: CDR1 MDHEN, CDR2 SYDVKM. This CDR3 is built from 17 residues. Trimming removed 6 bases from V and 4 bases from J; junction bases left unmatched: 14. The CDR3 nucleotides are TGTGCCAGCAGCAGCCGGGACAGGGGAATCCCTCGCTATGGCTACACCTTC. Protein: CASSSRDRGIPRYGYTF.

The rearrangement joins TRBV4-1 to TRBJ1-5; 9 positions match TRBD1. Germline-derived CDR1 and CDR2 are MGHRA and YSYEKL. This CDR3 contains 16 residues. J lost 1 base, V lost 1 base, and 2 bases had no gene match. The CDR3 spells CASSQAQGASNQPQHF. The CDR3, as DNA: TGCGCCAGCAGCCAAGCACAGGGGGCAAGCAATCAGCCCCAGCATTTT.

The chain is built from TRBV19 and TRBJ1-4; D ambiguous. The CDR3 loop spans 18 amino acids. V was shortened by 4 bases and J by 2 bases, with 20 bases between the two germline ends. Germline CDR1 is LNHDA and CDR2 is SQIVND (reference sequence). The CDR3 region is CASSTALGRKHTNEKLFF. CDR3 DNA: TGTGCCAGTAGTACCGCTTTGGGCCGGAAGCATACTAATGAAAAACTGTTTTTT.

The V and J genes are TRBV2 and TRBJ1-5; D may be TRBD1 (5 bases). The CDR3 has 14 residues. V was pared by 8 bases and J by 2 bases, with 13 bases between. Germline V CDR1 and CDR2: SNHLY, FYNNEI. The CDR3 loop reads CASGTRRGNQPQHF. CDR3 DNA sequence: TGTGCCAGCGGGACCAGGAGGGGCAATCAGCCCCAGCATTTT.

The chain links TRBV4-1 to TRBJ2-7; 9 bases align to TRBD1. Germline lookup yields CDR1 MGHRA and CDR2 YSYEKL. This CDR3 contains 15 residues. V gave up 3 bases and J gave up 0 bases; unmatched junction bases: 3. CDR3 DNA sequence: TGCGCCAGCAGCCATGGACAGGGGTCCTCCTACGAGCAGTACTTC. Residues: CASSHGQGSSYEQYF.

About this clone itself: The sample contains more than one DNA sequence encoding this CDR3. The chain couples TRBV13 to TRBJ1-6, with TRBD1 matching 9 bases. V lost 3 bases to trimming and J lost 6 bases; unmatched junction nucleotides: 6. CDR1 and CDR2 (germline): PRHDT, FYEKMQ (reference sequence). This CDR3 is built from 16 residues. The CDR3 coding sequence is TGTGCCAGCAGCTTGGGACAGGGTATGGGTAATTCACCCCTCCACTTT. It translates to CASSLGQGMGNSPLHF.

The V call is TRBV5-5, the J call TRBJ1-5, with 11 bases aligning to TRBD1. The V gene end was trimmed by 5 bases and the J gene end by 4 bases; junction bases not matched to a gene: 11. The CDR3 is 17 amino acids. Germline loops: CDR1 SGHKS, CDR2 YYEKEE (reference sequence). CDR3 nucleotide sequence: TGTGCCAGCAGGGCCGGGACAGGGGGGGTGTGGAATCAGCCCCAGCATTTT. Residues: CASRAGTGGVWNQPQHF.

This rearrangement joins TRBV19 to TRBJ1-4, with 10 bases fitting TRBD1. This CDR3 is 15 amino acids long. Per the germline V gene, CDR1 is LNHDA and CDR2 is SQIVND (reference sequence). The trim removed 9 bases at V and 2 bases at J, leaving 6 bases unmatched. CDR3 region: CASRGQGRTNEKLFF. CDR3 DNA sequence: TGTGCCAGCCGGGGACAGGGGCGGACTAATGAAAAACTGTTTTTT.